The 17 T cell receptor beta chains reported below all come from one sample, sequenced in a study of blood T cell repertoires in COVID-19. The assay was immunoSEQ multiplex PCR, and TCRdb's table has in-frame clones only and misses some. Of 120,000 to 150,000 clones in the sample, about 79% are singletons; the top ten hold about 7%. Sequencing input: peripheral blood. These receptors originate from a woman between 45 and 60 years old in a cohort sampled during active or convalescent COVID-19.

Only a few counts were recorded for this clone. The sample carries other DNA sequences with the same CDR3. The chain is built from TRBV10-3 and TRBJ1-3; possibly TRBD1 for D (5 bases). The CDR3 is 15 amino acids. The V gene lost 3 bases and the J gene lost 0 bases, with 9 bases spanning the gap. Germline lookup yields CDR1 ENHRY and CDR2 SYGVKD. CDR3 bases: TGTGCCATCAGTGAAAGCGGGGGCTCTGGAAACACCATATATTTT. Translating it yields CAISESGGSGNTIYF.

The chain employs TRBV6-5 and TRBJ2-1; 8 bases are a match to TRBD2. This CDR3 contains 15 residues. The ends lost 6 bases at V and 4 bases at J; junction bases unmatched: 8. Germline V gene data show CDR1 as MNHEY and CDR2 as SVGAGI. CDR3 DNA: TGTGCCAGCAGCCCCGGGGGGGGGCGATACAATGAGCAGTTCTTC. This sequence encodes CASSPGGGRYNEQFF.

The J gene is TRBJ1-1, the V gene TRBV5-6; possibly TRBD1 for D (6 bases). Germline CDR1 and CDR2: SGHDT and YYEEEE. Trimming took off 2 bases at V and 4 bases at J, with 12 bases between the two ends. This CDR3 is built from 14 residues. The CDR3 reads CASSFGGAGTEAFF. In DNA, the CDR3 is TGTGCCAGCAGCTTTGGGGGGGCTGGCACTGAAGCTTTCTTT.

V usage is TRBV24-1 and J usage is TRBJ1-2; D unclear. CDR1 KGHDR and CDR2 SFDVKD come from the germline V gene. The CDR3 length is 12 residues. V lost 3 bases to trimming and J lost 4 bases, with 5 bases between them. The CDR3 here is CATSDPLYGYTF. The CDR3 DNA is TGTGCCACCAGTGATCCCCTCTATGGCTACACCTTC.

The V call is TRBV11-2, the J call TRBJ2-5; 8 bases align to TRBD1. The CDR3 extends over 16 amino acids. Germline V lookup: CDR1 SGHAT, CDR2 FQNNGV. Losses at the gene ends were 6 bases for V and 5 bases for J; bases not matched to a gene: 14. The CDR3 nucleotides are TGTGCCAGCAGTTCAAAGGACAGGGTCCGAGGGGAGACCCAGTACTTC. This encodes CASSSKDRVRGETQYF. Full variable domain (outside the CDR3, taken from reference TRBV11-2 and TRBJ2-5): EAGVAQSPRYKIIEKRQSVAFWCNPISGHATLYWYQQILGQGPKLLIQFQNNGVVDDSQLPKDRFSAERLKGVDSTLKIQPAKLEDSAVYLCASSSKDRVRGETQYFGPGTRLLVL.

The chain couples TRBV2 to TRBJ2-2; D might be TRBD1 (6 bases). This CDR3 spans 14 amino acids. The V gene lost 6 bases and the J gene lost 4 bases, with 12 bases spanning the gap. Germline V lookup: CDR1 SNHLY, CDR2 FYNNEI. The CDR3 reads CASSNRDITGELFF. CDR3 in DNA: TGTGCCAGCAGCAACCGGGACATCACCGGGGAGCTGTTTTTT. Drawing the rest from reference TRBV2 and TRBJ2-2, the complete variable domain is EPEVTQTPSHQVTQMGQEVILRCVPISNHLYFYWYRQILGQKVEFLVSFYNNEISEKSEIFDDQFSVERPDGSNFTLKIRSTKLEDSAMYFCASSNRDITGELFFGEGSRLTVL.

The chain recombines TRBV4-3 with TRBJ2-1; TRBD2 is a possible D gene (7 bases). The germline V gene encodes CDR1 LGHNA and CDR2 YSLEER. The germline V and J ends were trimmed by 0 bases and 12 bases, with 9 bases remaining between them. This CDR3 contains 12 residues. CDR3 sequence: CASSQEGGGQFF. DNA for the CDR3: TGCGCCAGCAGCCAAGAGGGAGGGGGGCAGTTCTTC.

V gene TRBV7-9 combines with J gene TRBJ2-5; 13 nucleotides align to TRBD2. Germline CDR1 SEHNR, CDR2 FQNEAQ (reference sequence). V was clipped by 5 bases and J by 5 bases; unmatched bases: 5. This CDR3 contains 15 residues. CDR3 region: CASSKLAGGRETQYF. The DNA of the CDR3 is TGTGCCAGCAGCAAACTAGCGGGGGGGCGTGAGACCCAGTACTTC.

The chain combines TRBV7-9 with TRBJ1-1, with TRBD1 matching over 7 bases. J gave up 0 bases and V 5 bases, and 6 bases lay outside the gene matches. CDR3 length equals 15 residues. In germline, CDR1 is SEHNR, CDR2 FQNEAQ (reference sequence). In DNA form, the CDR3 reads TGTGCCAGCAGCCCCGGGGGACAGCTGAACACTGAAGCTTTCTTT. It is translated as CASSPGGQLNTEAFF.

This rearrangement joins TRBV5-1 to TRBJ2-7, with D tentatively TRBD1 (6 bases). This CDR3 region has 16 residues. Per the germline V gene, CDR1 is SGHRS and CDR2 is YFSETQ. Trimming took 4 bases from V and 2 from J, leaving 19 bases between them. This chain's CDR3 is CASSPLTGFDTYEQYF. CDR3 nucleotides: TGCGCCAGCAGCCCACTGACAGGTTTCGACACCTACGAGCAGTACTTC.

The chain links TRBV3-1 (or the pseudogene TRBV3-2) to TRBJ2-1, with TRBD2 matching 7 bases. CDR1 is LGHDT and CDR2 is YNNKEL in the germline V gene (reference sequence). V lost 0 bases, J lost 1 base, and 12 bases stayed unmatched. The CDR3 length is 19 residues. DNA for the CDR3: TGTGCCAGCAGCCAAGATGGTGGGGGGGTGAAAAGATCCTACAATGAGCAGTTCTTC. Its protein product is CASSQDGGGVKRSYNEQFF.

This chain links TRBV3-1 (or the pseudogene TRBV3-2) with TRBJ2-1; 10 positions agree with TRBD2. Per germline, CDR1 LGHDT and CDR2 YNNKEL (reference sequence). V lost 8 bases and J lost 4; bases outside the gene matches: 14. There are 17 residues in the CDR3. This CDR3 is CASGPNPGTSAYNEQFF. Written as DNA, the CDR3 is TGTGCCAGCGGCCCCAACCCCGGGACTAGCGCATACAATGAGCAGTTCTTC.

The chain employs TRBV2 and TRBJ2-2; TRBD2 matches 8 bases. CDR3 length: 16 residues. Germline trimming cut 7 bases from V and 6 bases from J; bases unmatched to any gene: 13. CDR1 is SNHLY and CDR2 is FYNNEI in the germline V gene. The CDR3 region has the DNA TGTGCCAGCACGGGGGGTGGACTAGCTATCTCCGGGGAGCTGTTTTTT. Protein sequence: CASTGGGLAISGELFF.

The chain combines TRBV7-2 with TRBJ2-1; 11 bases align to TRBD2. The germline CDR1 and CDR2 sequences are SGHTA and FQGNSA. The V segment lost 0 bases and the J segment 5 bases; nucleotides outside the gene matches: 6. This CDR3 is 17 amino acids long. In DNA form, the CDR3 reads TGTGCCAGCAGCTTAGCGTACGGGACTAGCGGCAACAATGAGCAGTTCTTC. The encoded protein is CASSLAYGTSGNNEQFF. Together with reference TRBV7-2 and TRBJ2-1, the CDR3 gives the full variable domain: GAGVSQSPSNKVTEKGKDVELRCDPISGHTALYWYRQSLGQGLEFLIYFQGNSAPDKSGLPSDRFSAERTGGSVSTLTIQRTQQEDSAVYLCASSLAYGTSGNNEQFFGPGTRLTVL.

This clone appeared a few times. The CDR3 loop reads CASSPGSNQPQHF. The CDR3 region has the DNA TGTGCCAGTAGTCCGGGTAGCAATCAGCCCCAGCATTTT. The J gene is TRBJ1-5, the V gene TRBV19; no clear D gene. Per germline, CDR1 LNHDA and CDR2 SQIVND (reference sequence). Trimming took off 5 bases at V and 0 bases at J, with 5 bases between the two ends. The CDR3 runs 13 residues.

The gene calls are TRBV2 and TRBJ2-5; weak D call: TRBD2 (6 bases). CDR3 size: 13 residues. V was pared by 1 base and J by 9 bases, with 12 bases between. Per the germline V gene, CDR1 is SNHLY and CDR2 is FYNNEI. For the CDR3, the DNA is TGTGCCAGCAGTGAAGAATGGCCGGGGGCCCAGTACTTC. Protein product: CASSEEWPGAQYF. Using reference TRBV2 and TRBJ2-5 for the parts outside the CDR3, the full variable domain is EPEVTQTPSHQVTQMGQEVILRCVPISNHLYFYWYRQILGQKVEFLVSFYNNEISEKSEIFDDQFSVERPDGSNFTLKIRSTKLEDSAMYFCASSEEWPGAQYFGPGTRLLVL.

The CDR3 bases are TGTGCCAGCAGCTTCGCTCCGGGACTAGCGGGGGGGCCCCGCGAGCAGTTCTTC. Protein sequence: CASSFAPGLAGGPREQFF. V is TRBV7-2 and J is TRBJ2-1; 16 positions agree with TRBD2. After removal of 3 bases from V and 10 bases from J, the junction contained 12 bases not matched to a gene. There are 18 residues in the CDR3. Germline V gene data show CDR1 as SGHTA and CDR2 as FQGNSA.